This T cell receptor (beta chain) appears in the sequencing data of a study of shared clonotypes between healthy human individuals. Germline V CDR1 and CDR2: SGHRS, YFSETQ. The CDR3 is made up of 13 amino acids. V was shortened by 0 bases and J by 4 bases, with 7 bases between the two germline ends. Profiled with immunoSEQ multiplex PCR; TCRdb holds only in-frame clones, not every one. Of approximately 400,000 clones in the sample, around 96% are singletons; the top ten hold approximately 0.3%. Sequenced input: memory CD8+ T cells sorted from blood. The subset is: CD45RO+ cells pooled with CCR7-negative TemRA cells. The chain recombines TRBV5-1 with TRBJ1-2; D is uncertain. This receptor was obtained from a man aged 25 to 40 in good health. CDR3 DNA sequence: TGCGCCAGCAGCTTGGATGGGGTCTATGGCTACACCTTC. Translating it yields CASSLDGVYGYTF. The whole variable domain, remainder taken from reference TRBV5-1 and TRBJ1-2, is KAGVTQTPRYLIKTRGQQVTLSCSPISGHRSVSWYQQTPGQGLQFLFEYFSETQRNKGNFPGRFSGRQFSNSRSEMNVSTLELGDSALYLCASSLDGVYGYTFGSGTRLTVV.